This record covers a single T cell receptor (beta chain). The antigen is not known. CD45RO-negative, CCR7-selected cells formed the naive CD8 fraction, which excluded terminally differentiated effector memory CD45RA+ cells. Looked up from germline, CDR1 is KGHSH and CDR2 is LQKENI. The CDR3 runs to 14 residues. With 4 bases clipped from V and 6 bases from J, the junction kept 5 bases outside the gene matches. The sample belongs to a study of shared clonotypes between healthy human individuals. Study-wide results and limits: Sampling involved blood alone; tissue repertoires likely differ.

The data were produced by immunoSEQ multiplex PCR, yet TCRdb's version contains in-frame clones alone and is incomplete. This table holds about 2.1 million clones, 90% to 95% found once. The V call is TRBV18, the J call TRBJ1-4; 7 bases align to TRBD1. The sample was naive CD8+ T cells from PBMCs. The clonotype was recovered from a man younger than 35 in good health. Some clones in this sample may be carry-over from other donors' samples. The CDR3 nucleotides read TGTGCCAGCTCACTCACGGGGACAGATGAAAAACTGTTTTTT. This translates into CASSLTGTDEKLFF.